This T cell receptor beta chain was identified in a study of T cell responses to AZD1222 COVID-19 vaccine (dated by TCRdb to the early 2020s). Concerning the study at large: AZD1222 recipients whose second dose came at about 4 weeks and those whose second dose came at about 12 weeks were combined into one group, since spike-specific TCR depth and breadth did not differ between the two schedules. TCR sequencing covered 230 or so trial participants: 200 to 220 given two doses of AZD1222 and some 25 given two doses of MenACWY control vaccine. Enrollment into the trials was organized by age into subgroups of 18-55, 56-69 and 70-plus years, and those subgroups contained roughly 160, 29 and 62 TCR-sequenced participants, respectively. Findings and caveats that apply to the study as a whole: Participants were mostly white British, with more females than males. The authors suggested clonal diversity may have been underestimated. Reportedly, almost half of the unique spike-specific TCRs recognized epitopes lying outside the regions that are mutated in the B.1.351 and B.1.1.7 variants. After two AZD1222 doses, both the breadth and the depth of spike-specific TCRs were significantly higher than at day 0 and than in MenACWY recipients. The whole spike protein was spanned by vaccine-associated CD4 TCRs, and dominant responses were seen in regions 160-218 and 743-854. Conclusions about previously exposed vaccinees are limited, since just 5 to 7 AZD1222 recipients were seropositive for SARS-CoV-2 at baseline. No day 14 peak-response samples were available, so repertoires were characterized only after the peak T cell response. The 56-69-year group was small, and its depth increase did not reach significance, likely because of low power.

This clone has just a few counts. Its antigen remains unidentified. Within one base of it there is no much larger clone, and no base qualities were kept. At the DNA level, this CDR3 is encoded by other sequences in the same sample as well. In light of the paper, this sample's time point label describes: baseline before first vaccination. Vaccinee samples were obtained from the UK trials COV001 and COV002, which included a single-blind randomized controlled phase 2/3 trial of AZD1222 (ChAdOx1 nCoV-19) in healthy adults. Trial participant PBMC samples were collected at day 0 and day 28 after the second dose for TCRbeta chain sequencing. Inclusive of the bounding cysteine and phenylalanine, the CDR3 is 13 residues long. The entry retains the CDR3 DNA only, 39 bases that are in frame from base 1. In the germline V gene, CDR1 corresponds to MDHEN and CDR2 to SYDVKM. At the junction V is shortened by 2 bases and J by 3 bases, with 7 bases in between.

The CDR3 regions of human TCRbeta chains were subjected to immunosequencing. On the study's bioinformatics: Repertoire TCRs were matched against a reference library of SARS-CoV-2-specific TCRs generated with the MIRA antigen-specificity platform. Breadth was defined as the fraction of unique TCRs that were SARS-CoV-2-associated, and depth was defined as the fraction of total T cells that were SARS-CoV-2-associated. Using the MIRA data, each spike-specific TCR was mapped to the spike region that the TCR reacts to and placed in a CD4 or CD8 class. Log10-transformed breadth and depth values were compared by one-way ANOVA with Sidak's multiple comparisons tests. Here the immuneACCESS table is served through TCRdb, limited to in-frame sequences with V and J called. Missing clones are a known gap in these copies; in checked studies unresolved V genes cover under half, and the rest lacks a known reason. V, J and clone size derive from that table, while D and trimming were established from the DNA sequence. This sample gives about 120,000 clones in total; roughly 89% of them show up just once. Together, the top ten hold 10% to 15% of the sample.

This clonotype originated in an adult in good health. Recombination linked TRBV28 to TRBJ1-2, and the D gene may be TRBD1, 6 bases matching. The sample here was peripheral blood, taken on day 0 of AZD1222 vaccination. The nucleotide sequence reads as follows: TGTGCCAGCAGTTTACAGGGGTACTATGGCTACACCTTC. It translates as CASSLQGYYGYTF.